This T cell receptor (beta chain) derives from a study of T cell changes during pregnancy in multiple sclerosis. The data were produced by immunoSEQ multiplex PCR, yet TCRdb's version contains in-frame clones alone and is incomplete. The data contain around 62,000 clones, 70% to 90% of them singletons. This CDR3 spans 17 amino acids. With V trimmed by 1 base and J by 7 bases, 10 bases remained unmatched. CDR1 and CDR2 (germline): LGHNA, YNFKEQ. This specimen consisted of peripheral blood, obtained in the first trimester of pregnancy. The chain links TRBV4-2 to TRBJ2-7; 13 bases match TRBD2. The receptor was isolated from a female donor with multiple sclerosis, enrolled in a pregnancy study. Here the CDR3 reads CASSQVGLAGEYSEQYF. CDR3 bases: TGTGCCAGCAGCCAAGTCGGACTAGCGGGAGAGTATTCGGAGCAGTACTTC.